Listed here are 8 T cell receptor beta chains from one sample, sequenced in a study of shared clonotypes between healthy human individuals (TCRdb year 2020). Libraries were built with the immunoSEQ multiplex PCR assay. As stored in TCRdb, this immuneACCESS dataset retains in-frame rearrangements with V and J assigned. A fraction of the clones does not appear; measured against another copy, unresolved V genes explain less than half of the discrepancy, and the remainder lacks a known reason. The sample table shows approximately 2,300,000 clones, and 85% to 95% are seen once. The top ten clones comprise 0.37% of the sample. The sequenced sample consisted of naive CD4+ T cells from PBMCs. The cell subset or site label, as the study defines it: CD45RA+ positively selected. These receptors were obtained from a man aged 18-30 years in good health. Some clones in this sample may be carry-over from other donors' samples.

Turning to this clone: This may come from a read error, since a much larger clone is one base off. The chain is built from TRBV11-2 and TRBJ2-3, with D unclear. This CDR3 is built from 12 residues. Germline CDR1 reads SGHAT; CDR2 reads FQNNGV. Between the trimmed V and J ends, which lost 3 bases and 4 bases, there was a span of 5 bases. The CDR3 sequence: CASSFGADTQYF. CDR3 nucleotides: TGTGCCAGCAGCTTCGGCGCAGATACGCAGTATTTT.

The CDR3 nucleotides are TGTGCCAGCAGCTACTTTGGAGCAGGGGTGGGTGAGCAGTTCTTC. As protein: CASSYFGAGVGEQFF. The V and J genes are TRBV5-8 and TRBJ2-1; a weak D match, TRBD1 (6 bases). The CDR3 runs to 15 residues. Germline CDR1 SGHTS, CDR2 YDEGEE. Between the trimmed V and J ends, which lost 3 bases and 9 bases, there was a span of 19 bases.

CDR3 sequence reads: CASSPLATGDSGNTIYF. Written as DNA, the CDR3 is TGTGCCAGCTCACCGTTAGCGACAGGGGATTCTGGAAACACCATATATTTT. This chain uses TRBV18 with TRBJ1-3, with 8 nucleotides matching TRBD1. CDR3 length: 17 residues. In germline, CDR1 is KGHSH, CDR2 LQKENI. Unmatched junction bases numbered 8, after V lost 3 bases and J lost 1 base. The whole variable domain, filled in from reference TRBV18 and TRBJ1-3, reads NAGVMQNPRHLVRRRGQEARLRCSPMKGHSHVYWYRQLPEEGLKFMVYLQKENIIDESGMPKERFSAEFPKEGPSILRIQQVVRGDSAAYFCASSPLATGDSGNTIYFGEGSWLTVV.

V and J are TRBV2 and TRBJ2-1, with 8 bases aligning to TRBD2. Looked up from germline, CDR1 is SNHLY and CDR2 is FYNNEI. This CDR3 region has 12 residues. V was clipped by 4 bases and J by 10 bases; unmatched bases: 3. The DNA for the CDR3 is TGTGCCAGCAGTGGGACTAGCCGGGAGCAGTTCTTC. Its protein is CASSGTSREQFF.

This clone has only one observation. The chain combines TRBV27 with TRBJ2-5, with 7 bases matching TRBD1. The V gene end was trimmed by 4 bases and the J gene end by 5 bases; junction bases not matched to a gene: 7. The germline V gene has CDR1 MNHEY and CDR2 SMNVEV (reference sequence). The CDR3 extends over 14 amino acids. Written as DNA, the CDR3 is TGTGCCAGCAGTTCCTACAGGGGCCGGGAGACCCAGTACTTC. Translation: CASSSYRGRETQYF.

This sequence joins TRBV11-2 and TRBJ2-7; D not resolved. The length of the CDR3 is 14 residues. The V and J ends lost 4 bases and 2 bases respectively, with 12 bases between them. The germline gives CDR1 SGHAT, CDR2 FQNNGV. The CDR3 bases are TGTGCCAGCAGCTCCTACTCACCTACCTACGAGCAGTACTTC. As protein: CASSSYSPTYEQYF. Filled out from reference TRBV11-2 and TRBJ2-7, the complete variable domain reads EAGVAQSPRYKIIEKRQSVAFWCNPISGHATLYWYQQILGQGPKLLIQFQNNGVVDDSQLPKDRFSAERLKGVDSTLKIQPAKLEDSAVYLCASSSYSPTYEQYFGPGTRLTVT.

The chain employs TRBV30 and TRBJ2-1; D may be TRBD1 (6 bases). The ends were cut back, 1 base at V and 2 bases at J, with 18 bases in the middle. Germline V gene data show CDR1 as GTSNPN and CDR2 as SVGIG (reference sequence). The CDR3 runs to 17 residues. The CDR3 coding sequence is TGTGCCTGGAGTGCCGAGCGGTCCGGGACACCCTACAATGAGCAGTTCTTC. Translating gives CAWSAERSGTPYNEQFF.

The rearrangement joins TRBV7-8 to TRBJ1-2, with a weak D call TRBD1 (5 bases). Germline assignment: CDR1 SGHVS and CDR2 FQNEAQ. The CDR3 contains 15 residues. The V end lost 1 base, the J end lost 0 bases, and 9 bases lay between the germline ends. The CDR3 nucleotides read TGTGCCAGCAGCTTAGGAGGGACCCCTAACTATGGCTACACCTTC. Protein: CASSLGGTPNYGYTF.